Many counts were recorded for the clone carrying this T cell receptor (beta chain). Its matching antigen is unknown. Distinct nucleotide sequences in the sample also encode this CDR3. Unmatched junction bases numbered 7, after V lost 4 bases and J lost 3 bases. The CDR3 length is 15 residues. Per germline, CDR1 SGHRS and CDR2 YFSETQ. The data belong to a study of shared clonotypes between healthy human individuals. Notes on the study in general: The generation probabilities recorded for non-shared clonotypes fell below those of clonotypes shared by all four donors.

At deep level, the assay was performed. Genomic DNA (from each subset) was split evenly across several immunoSEQ plates. TCRdb keeps only in-frame clones here, not all; method: immunoSEQ multiplex PCR. The sample contains 780,000 or so clones, over 60% of which appear only once. The rearrangement uses TRBV5-1 and TRBJ1-3; 7 bases are shared with TRBD1. Material for sequencing was memory CD4+ T cells sorted from blood. Subset noted: CD45RA-negative fraction. This receptor was taken from a woman aged 30 to 39 in good health. In DNA form, the CDR3 reads TGCGCCAGCAGCCTGGGAGACAGGGATGGAAACACCATATATTTT. This codes for CASSLGDRDGNTIYF. The full variable domain, completed using reference TRBV5-1 and TRBJ1-3, is KAGVTQTPRYLIKTRGQQVTLSCSPISGHRSVSWYQQTPGQGLQFLFEYFSETQRNKGNFPGRFSGRQFSNSRSEMNVSTLELGDSALYLCASSLGDRDGNTIYFGEGSWLTVV.